This T cell receptor (beta chain) came from a study of blood T cell repertoires in COVID-19 (dated by TCRdb to 2019 to 2021). A note on the overall study: Samples covering the acute and convalescent phases of COVID-19 were provided by collaborators in the United States, Italy and Spain. The material from the prospective study consisted of cDNA or gDNA derived from T cells, B-cell-depleted T cells, or PBMCs. Deeply sampled blood TCRbeta repertoires from subjects exposed to, actively infected with, or recovered from COVID-19 were included in the dataset. A freely available public database, intended as a resource for researchers studying the immune response to SARS-CoV-2, is where the repertoires were released. Samples came from the ongoing ImmuneRACE study (first 160 participants) plus 1,254 subjects from 6 global collaborators. The sample metadata nearly always contained a de-identified subject ID, COVID-19 status, age in years and sex. HLA class I and class II types, where available, came from metadata supplied by the sample provider rather than from assay-based typing. Beyond this particular receptor, the publication reports: The amount of clinical and demographic metadata varied by source and participant and was provided uncurated.

One collaborating source in Seattle enrolled patients while the patients were actively infected and followed the patients over time throughout the course of disease. The collaborating institutions used their own protocols to collect whole blood in K2EDTA tubes. For TCRbeta analysis, collaborators shipped samples in one of three forms: frozen whole blood, isolated PBMCs, or DNA extracted from either of those sample types. About this clone itself: This receptor's antigen is unknown. Per-base qualities were not stored, and no clone one base away is much larger.

TCRbeta CDR3 regions were amplified from genomic DNA using the immunoSEQ Assay, a bias-controlled multiplex PCR. In the paper's pipeline: The number of nucleated cells in each sample was estimated from the amplification of reference gene primers within the assay. To quantify the absolute abundance of each unique TCRbeta CDR3 rearrangement, sequence reads were collapsed and filtered. For each sample, productive Simpson clonality was calculated as the square root of Simpson's diversity index across productive rearrangements. TCRdb limited this immuneACCESS table to in-frame rearrangements with V and J called. A share of clones is missing; checked studies link under half to unresolved V genes, and the rest is unexplained. That table supplies the V and J calls and clone size; D and trimming were determined from the DNA. This sample has 540,000 or so clones in its table, and roughly 89% of those were observed once. The ten largest clones capture under 8.5% of the sample.

The CDR3 contains 13 residues, cysteine and phenylalanine counted. The read is trimmed to its CDR3 DNA, 39 bases read in frame from base 1. CDR1 is given as LNHDA and CDR2 as SQIVND, both from the germline V gene (reference sequence). At the junction V is shortened by 5 bases and J by 7 bases, with 12 bases in between. Rearrangement joined TRBV19 to TRBJ1-5, with TRBD1 as a weak D call on 5 bases. Sample: peripheral blood. The sequence was collected from a woman aged 50 to 60 with COVID-19, enrolled during active disease. Here the CDR3 is given as CASSQRGYQPQHF. The DNA sequence follows: TGTGCCAGTAGTCAACGGGGGTACCAGCCCCAGCATTTT.